This T cell receptor (beta chain) was recorded in a study of OX40 agonist ivuxolimab in advanced cancers. Study-wide background: Patients treated during dose escalation were battling hepatocellular carcinoma, melanoma, renal cell or head and neck cancer.

The CDR3 is 14 amino acids. CDR1 SGHAT and CDR2 FQNNGV come from the germline V gene. With 7 bases removed from V and 4 bases from J, the gap between germline ends came to 14 bases. This clone showed up just a few times. The antigen is unknown. Drawing of blood for sampling happened at baseline, at cycle 4 day 1, and at cycle 7 day 1. The method was immunoSEQ multiplex PCR; TCRdb's version includes in-frame clones alone and lacks a portion of them. Of 77,000 or so clones listed, around 93% are singletons. Findings of the study overall: Partial responders dosed at 0.1-3.0 mg/kg displayed clonal expansion ranking among the lowest. Both CD4+ and CD8+ T cell populations in blood had undergone clonal expansion by week 6 at 0.1 to 3.0 mg/kg.

The chain employs TRBV11-2 and TRBJ1-3, with D unresolved. This sample comprised CD4+ or CD8+ T cells sorted from blood, obtained in a trial of the OX40 agonist ivuxolimab. This clonotype was obtained from an adult with an advanced solid tumor such as melanoma, head and neck, liver or kidney cancer. CDR3 nucleotide sequence: TGTGCCAGCACCAACCAGAGAGAGGGAAACACCATATATTTT. Amino acid sequence: CASTNQREGNTIYF. The full variable domain, completed using reference TRBV11-2 and TRBJ1-3, is EAGVAQSPRYKIIEKRQSVAFWCNPISGHATLYWYQQILGQGPKLLIQFQNNGVVDDSQLPKDRFSAERLKGVDSTLKIQPAKLEDSAVYLCASTNQREGNTIYFGEGSWLTVV.